The 15 T cell receptor beta chains given below trace back to one sample, sequenced in a study of cytomegalovirus exposure and HLA in healthy donors. Primers for the PCR totalled 60 Vbeta and 13 Jbeta. Assay: immunoSEQ multiplex PCR; the TCRdb copy retains only in-frame clones and omits some. The table lists roughly 56,000 clones, more than 75% of them singletons, with about 1.5% in the top ten. Sequenced sample: PBMCs. The receptor set was obtained from a man aged 18 to 29 in good health and CMV-seronegative.

The rearrangement joins TRBV30 to TRBJ1-6; weak D call: TRBD1 (6 bases). The CDR3 is 13 residues long. Per the germline V gene, CDR1 is GTSNPN and CDR2 is SVGIG (reference sequence). With 4 bases removed from V and 10 bases from J, the gap between germline ends came to 14 bases. CDR3 sequence reads: CAWMEQGASPLHF. The CDR3 DNA is TGTGCCTGGATGGAACAGGGAGCGTCACCCCTCCACTTT.

The rearrangement joins TRBV5-4 to TRBJ1-4, with D possibly being TRBD1 (6 bases). This CDR3 is 18 amino acids long. Germline CDR1 and CDR2: SGHNT and YYREEE (reference sequence). Trimming took off 0 bases at V and 2 bases at J, with 17 bases between the two ends. CDR3 region: CASSLGFGAQGTNEKLFF. Here the CDR3 DNA reads TGTGCCAGCAGCTTGGGGTTCGGGGCTCAGGGGACTAATGAAAAACTGTTTTTT.

The V gene is TRBV25-1, the J gene TRBJ2-1; 8 positions agree with TRBD1. The germline V gene encodes CDR1 MGHDK and CDR2 SYGVNS. CDR3 length: 14 amino acids. The V and J ends lost 9 bases and 3 bases, in that order; junction bases with no gene match: 7. The CDR3: CASSQDRGYNEQFF. The CDR3 nucleotides are TGTGCCAGTTCTCAAGACAGGGGCTACAATGAGCAGTTCTTC.

The chain uses TRBV29-1 and TRBJ1-2; TRBD1 might be the D (6 bases). This CDR3 region has 16 residues. Germline values: CDR1 SQVTM, CDR2 ANQGSEA. Trimming shortened V by 4 bases and J by 0 bases, and 18 bases separated the two germline ends. The CDR3, as DNA: TGCAGCGTTGGAGGGACACAAGCTATTACTAACTATGGCTACACCTTC. Translating gives CSVGGTQAITNYGYTF.

In its sample, this clone is medium-sized. The chain is built from TRBV11-2 and TRBJ2-5; 7 bases match TRBD2. CDR1 is SGHAT and CDR2 is FQNNGV in the germline V gene. The CDR3 consists of 14 residues. Trimming removed 3 bases from V and 1 base from J; junction bases left unmatched: 2. The CDR3 region is CASSFWGGQETQYF. CDR3 bases: TGTGCCAGCAGCTTTTGGGGGGGCCAAGAGACCCAGTACTTC.

J is TRBJ1-1 and V is TRBV12-5; the D gene is possibly TRBD1 (5 bases). Trimming took off 1 base at V and 6 bases at J, with 12 bases between the two ends. Germline CDR1 and CDR2: LGHNT and FRNRAP. The CDR3 has 14 amino acids. CDR3 residues: CASGLGGAGPEAFF. DNA for the CDR3: TGTGCTAGTGGTTTGGGTGGGGCAGGGCCTGAAGCTTTCTTT.

The genes are TRBV11-3 and TRBJ1-1; D is unresolved. The V and J ends lost 5 bases and 7 bases respectively, with 8 bases between them. In germline, CDR1 is SGHNT, CDR2 YENEEA. The CDR3 contains 11 residues. The CDR3 DNA sequence: TGTGCCAGCAGCCCCGGGAGTGAAGCTTTCTTT. Its protein is CASSPGSEAFF.

In this sample, this clone turned up once. The chain couples TRBV5-4 to TRBJ1-4; 10 bases are a match to TRBD1. CDR3 length: 17 amino acids. CDR1 and CDR2 (germline): SGHNT, YYREEE (reference sequence). V was clipped by 0 bases and J by 2 bases; unmatched bases: 4. The CDR3 nucleotides are TGTGCCAGCAGCTTGGTGGGACAGGGGAGTACTAATGAAAAACTGTTTTTT. As protein: CASSLVGQGSTNEKLFF.

V is TRBV29-1 and J is TRBJ1-2; D might be TRBD1 (5 bases). Deletions cut 1 base from V and 4 bases from J, with 10 bases between. The CDR3 spans 13 residues. Germline CDR1 SQVTM, CDR2 ANQGSEA. Here the CDR3 reads CSVEGGDFYGYTF. CDR3 DNA: TGCAGCGTTGAAGGCGGGGACTTCTATGGCTACACCTTC.

The chain combines TRBV7-2 with TRBJ2-7; tentatively, D is TRBD1 (5 bases). The CDR3 runs to 16 residues. The ends were cut back, 5 bases at V and 1 base at J, with 18 bases in the middle. Germline V gene sequence: CDR1 SGHTA, CDR2 FQGNSA. The CDR3 here is CASSPDPAGYSYEQYF. CDR3 nucleotide sequence: TGTGCCAGCAGCCCCGACCCGGCAGGGTATTCCTACGAGCAGTACTTC.

The V call is TRBV2, the J call TRBJ1-1; perhaps TRBD1 as D (5 bases). The V and J ends lost 6 bases and 5 bases respectively, with 10 bases between them. The germline CDR1 and CDR2 sequences are SNHLY and FYNNEI. This CDR3 is built from 12 residues. CDR3 sequence reads: CASRWGETEAFF. DNA of the CDR3: TGTGCCAGCAGGTGGGGGGAGACTGAAGCTTTCTTT.

This clone appeared a single time. V gene TRBV7-6 combines with J gene TRBJ1-2, with D possibly TRBD1 on 5 matching bases. CDR3 size: 19 residues. Germline V gene lookup returns CDR1 SGHVS and CDR2 FNYEAQ. V lost 6 bases and J lost 0, with 26 bases in between. Here the CDR3 reads CASRIPGSGPLGTNYGYTF. In nucleotides, the CDR3 is TGTGCCAGCAGGATACCCGGTTCAGGGCCATTGGGAACTAACTATGGCTACACCTTC. Combining the CDR3 with reference TRBV7-6 and TRBJ1-2 gives the whole variable domain GAGVSQSPRYKVTKRGQDVALRCDPISGHVSLYWYRQALGQGPEFLTYFNYEAQQDKSGLPNDRFSAERPEGSISTLTIQRTEQRDSAMYRCASRIPGSGPLGTNYGYTFGSGTRLTVV.

The V call is TRBV29-1, the J call TRBJ2-4; 7 nucleotides line up with TRBD1. V was pared by 3 bases and J by 7 bases, with 6 bases of the junction left unmatched. The CDR3 consists of 13 residues. Germline CDR1 and CDR2: SQVTM and ANQGSEA. The CDR3 DNA is TGCAGCGTTGAGACAGGGAGACGGAACATTCAGTACTTC. Protein: CSVETGRRNIQYF.

The chain uses TRBV6-5 and TRBJ1-6; D unresolved. Germline V lookup: CDR1 MNHEY, CDR2 SVGAGI. The ends were cut back, 7 bases at V and 3 bases at J, with 13 bases in the middle. The CDR3 length is 15 residues. The CDR3 DNA is TGTGCCAGCAAGTTACTGAACAGCTATAATTCACCCCTCCACTTT. Encoded protein: CASKLLNSYNSPLHF.

The chain links TRBV28 to TRBJ1-2; 11 bases agree with TRBD1. The ends lost 1 base at V and 6 bases at J; junction bases unmatched: 10. This CDR3 has 17 amino acids. The germline V gene has CDR1 MDHEN and CDR2 SYDVKM. CDR3 sequence: CASSLYNLRTGGDGYTF. As DNA, the CDR3 is TGTGCCAGCAGTTTATATAACCTCAGGACAGGGGGCGATGGCTACACCTTC.